The 15 T cell receptor beta chains given below trace back to one sample, sequenced in a study of blood T cell repertoires in COVID-19 (TCRdb year 2020). Library creation used the immunoSEQ multiplex PCR assay. The immuneACCESS repertoire file appears here via TCRdb, limited to in-frame rearrangements. These files lack a portion of the clones; in checked studies, under half of the deficit traces to unresolved V genes, and the cause of the others is not known. The sample table holds about 210,000 clones, of which about 85% were seen once. Together, the top ten hold roughly 24% of the sample. The specimen was PBMCs or T cells enriched from blood (not recorded which). These receptors were obtained from a woman aged 40 to 50 in a cohort exposed to, infected with or recovered from COVID-19 (not recorded which).

This clone has just a few counts. The rearrangement uses TRBV27 and TRBJ1-4; 8 nucleotides agree with TRBD1. V trimming: 5 bases; J trimming: 3 bases; junction bases outside the gene matches: 8. The CDR3 runs 16 residues. Germline assignment: CDR1 MNHEY and CDR2 SMNVEV (reference sequence). The CDR3: CASSLTDRGSNEKLFF. The DNA for the CDR3 is TGTGCCAGCAGTCTAACAGACAGGGGATCTAATGAAAAACTGTTTTTT. Variable domain in full (rest from reference TRBV27 and TRBJ1-4): EAQVTQNPRYLITVTGKKLTVTCSQNMNHEYMSWYRQDPGLGLRQIYYSMNVEVTDKGDVPEGYKVSRKEKRNFPLILESPSPNQTSLYFCASSLTDRGSNEKLFFGSGTQLSVL.

This chain uses TRBV11-2 with TRBJ2-2; 7 bases fit TRBD2. V gave up 2 bases and J gave up 6 bases; unmatched junction bases: 6. The CDR3 has 15 residues. Germline V gene lookup returns CDR1 SGHAT and CDR2 FQNNGV. CDR3 in amino acids: CASSLRSGMAGELFF. CDR3 nucleotides: TGTGCCAGCAGCTTAAGAAGCGGGATGGCCGGGGAGCTGTTTTTT.

The CDR3 sequence is CASSGGLAGRHEQFF. The CDR3 DNA sequence: TGTGCCAGTAGTGGGGGCCTAGCCGGTAGACATGAGCAGTTCTTC. The chain carries TRBV19 and TRBJ2-1, with a possible D match to TRBD1 (6 bases). The germline V and J ends were trimmed by 5 bases and 8 bases, with 19 bases remaining between them. Germline V lookup: CDR1 LNHDA, CDR2 SQIVND (reference sequence). The CDR3 sequence is 15 residues long.

The V and J genes are TRBV9 and TRBJ1-6, with a tentative D call TRBD1 (6 bases). There are 16 residues in the CDR3. The V and J ends lost 4 bases and 8 bases respectively, with 19 bases between them. CDR1 and CDR2 (germline): SGDLS, YYNGEE. The CDR3: CASSLSSDRMHSPLHF. In DNA form, the CDR3 reads TGTGCCAGCAGCCTCTCGTCGGACAGAATGCATTCACCCCTCCACTTT.

The V gene is TRBV7-9, the J gene TRBJ1-2; 7 bases map to TRBD1. Per the germline V gene, CDR1 is SEHNR and CDR2 is FQNEAQ (reference sequence). V shed 5 bases and J 8 bases; nucleotides not matched to a gene: 8. The CDR3 extends over 13 amino acids. CDR3 DNA: TGTGCCAGCAGCAAACAGGGGCGGTCGGGCTACACCTTC. It translates to CASSKQGRSGYTF.

V usage is TRBV5-1 and J usage is TRBJ1-6, with 7 nucleotides matching TRBD1. Germline V gene lookup returns CDR1 SGHRS and CDR2 YFSETQ. Unmatched junction bases numbered 14, after V lost 6 bases and J lost 8 bases. The CDR3 loop spans 16 amino acids. CDR3 bases: TGCGCCAGCACCTATAACAGGGGCCTACCGGATTCACCCCTCCACTTT. Translated: CASTYNRGLPDSPLHF.

The chain carries TRBV30 and TRBJ2-7; 8 bases line up with TRBD1. Germline CDR1 GTSNPN, CDR2 SVGIG (reference sequence). Trimming cost V 4 bases and J 2 bases; bases outside gene matches: 4. The length of the CDR3 is 13 residues. The CDR3 DNA reads TGTGCCTGGACAGGGGGCGTTCCCTACGAGCAGTACTTC. Translated, it gives CAWTGGVPYEQYF.

There are a few counts of this clone. The chain uses TRBV9 and TRBJ1-1; 8 positions agree with TRBD1. From germline, CDR1 is SGDLS and CDR2 YYNGEE. This CDR3 contains 13 residues. V lost 3 bases, J lost 4 bases, and 2 bases stayed unmatched. This CDR3 reads CASSGTGGTEAFF. The CDR3 coding sequence is TGTGCCAGCAGCGGTACAGGGGGCACTGAAGCTTTCTTT.

The CDR3: CASSQESAGYGYTF. CDR3 bases: TGTGCCAGCAGCCAAGAGTCGGCAGGCTATGGCTACACCTTC. V usage is TRBV3-1 (or the pseudogene TRBV3-2) and J usage is TRBJ1-2; D remains ambiguous. The V and J ends lost 0 bases and 4 bases respectively, with 9 bases between them. The germline V gene has CDR1 LGHDT and CDR2 YNNKEL (reference sequence). CDR3 length: 14 residues.

The chain combines TRBV6-5 with TRBJ1-3, with a tentative D call TRBD1 (5 bases). Germline values: CDR1 MNHEY, CDR2 SVGAGI. Between the trimmed V and J ends, which lost 6 bases and 1 base, there was a span of 13 bases. This CDR3 has 15 amino acids. CDR3 protein: CASSATVASGNTIYF. CDR3 sequence (DNA): TGTGCCAGCAGCGCGACAGTTGCGTCTGGAAACACCATATATTTT.

The J gene is TRBJ1-2, the V gene TRBV7-2; 8 bases are shared with TRBD1. Germline V gives CDR1 SGHTA, CDR2 FQGNSA. Trimming removed 5 bases from V and 2 bases from J; junction bases left unmatched: 10. This CDR3 contains 16 residues. This CDR3 reads CASSLRPGQENYGYTF. The DNA of the CDR3 is TGTGCCAGCAGCCTTCGTCCGGGACAGGAAAACTATGGCTACACCTTC.

On this clone: Mismatch with germline at one junction end may stem from a read error. At the DNA level, this CDR3 is encoded by other sequences in the same sample as well. This chain connects TRBV5-1 to TRBJ1-1; the match to TRBD1 covers 7 bases. The length of the CDR3 is 14 residues. Per the germline V gene, CDR1 is SGHRS and CDR2 is YFSETQ. The CDR3 DNA reads as TGCGCCAGCAGTTTGGATGCAGGGGGCACTGAAGCTTTCTTT. Amino acid sequence: CASSLDAGGTEAFF.

The rearrangement links TRBV5-1 to TRBJ2-3; 8 positions agree with TRBD1. The CDR3 loop spans 15 amino acids. Germline V CDR1 and CDR2: SGHRS, YFSETQ. The V gene end was trimmed by 2 bases and the J gene end by 6 bases; junction bases not matched to a gene: 8. The CDR3 sequence is CASSLRTGIADTQYF. CDR3 nucleotide sequence: TGCGCCAGCAGCTTAAGGACAGGGATCGCCGATACGCAGTATTTT. Supplemented by reference TRBV5-1 and TRBJ2-3, the full variable domain reads KAGVTQTPRYLIKTRGQQVTLSCSPISGHRSVSWYQQTPGQGLQFLFEYFSETQRNKGNFPGRFSGRQFSNSRSEMNVSTLELGDSALYLCASSLRTGIADTQYFGPGTRLTVL.

The gene calls are TRBV5-1 and TRBJ2-7; possibly TRBD1 for D (5 bases). V dropped 4 bases and J dropped 5 bases, with 19 bases sitting between them. The germline V gene encodes CDR1 SGHRS and CDR2 YFSETQ. The CDR3 extends over 15 amino acids. CDR3 in amino acids: CASSGRQGSKHEQYF. In DNA form, the CDR3 reads TGCGCCAGCAGCGGGCGGCAGGGTAGCAAGCACGAGCAGTACTTC.

V and J are TRBV24-1 and TRBJ2-2; D is possibly TRBD2 (6 bases). Germline V gene sequence: CDR1 KGHDR, CDR2 SFDVKD. V shed 5 bases and J shed 1 base, with 13 bases lying between them. This CDR3 is 16 amino acids long. The CDR3 DNA reads as TGTGCCACCAGTGCCCGGGGGAGGAGGAACACCGGGGAGCTGTTTTTT. It encodes CATSARGRRNTGELFF.